Sequencing of this T cell receptor beta chain was carried out in a study of shared clonotypes between healthy human individuals. Overall study findings and caveats: Only blood underwent sampling, and tissue repertoires likely differ. Richness estimates generally favored naive over memory subsets.

Details on this clone: The antigen is not known.

Naivety among CD8 cells was defined by CD45RO negativity and positive CCR7 selection, thereby excluding terminally differentiated effector memory CD45RA+ cells. Those who donated were healthy HIV-negative adults, with no recent acute infections or vaccinations reported. The method was immunoSEQ multiplex PCR; TCRdb's version includes in-frame clones alone and lacks a portion of them. The table lists some 2,100,000 clones, about 93% of them singletons, with 1.7% in the top ten. Looked up from germline, CDR1 is SGHTA and CDR2 is FQGNSA. V lost 3 bases to trimming and J lost 13 bases; unmatched junction nucleotides: 14. The length of the CDR3 is 17 residues.

The sequence was collected from a man between 18 and 35 years old in good health. Some clones in this sample may be carry-over from other donors' samples. This chain uses TRBV7-2 with TRBJ2-1; 14 bases line up with TRBD2. The sequencing sample was made of naive CD8+ T cells from PBMCs. CDR3 in amino acids: CASSFGGLAGEKMEQFF. The CDR3 DNA follows: TGTGCCAGCAGCTTCGGGGGACTAGCGGGAGAGAAGATGGAACAGTTCTTC.